This T cell receptor beta chain was sequenced for a study of blood T cell repertoires in COVID-19. The wider study: COVID-19 samples from acute and convalescent phases originated in the United States, Italy and Spain. In each case, the material was cDNA or gDNA derived from T cells, B-cell-depleted T cells, or PBMCs.

In the original processing: It was from reference gene primer amplification that nucleated cell counts were estimated. Sequencing was performed with immunoSEQ multiplex PCR; in TCRdb, only in-frame clones are kept and a portion is missing. The V and J calls and clone size were taken over from that table, and D and trimming were inferred from the DNA. There are about 110,000 clones in the sample; around 89% occur only once, and approximately 31% lies in the top ten. The CDR3 length is 14 residues. The V and J ends lost 4 bases and 6 bases, in that order; junction bases with no gene match: 6. CDR1 and CDR2 (germline): MGHRA, YSYEKL.

The material sequenced was peripheral blood. The TCR was taken from a woman of 80 years or more with acute or convalescent COVID-19. This chain uses TRBV4-1 with TRBJ2-5; 9 nucleotides align to TRBD1. CDR3 amino acids: CASSPTGGWQTQYF. The CDR3 coding sequence is TGCGCCAGCAGCCCGACAGGGGGTTGGCAGACCCAGTACTTC.